The T cell receptor beta chain described here comes from a study of shared clonotypes between healthy human individuals. Study conclusions and caveats: Enrolling few donors narrowed the genetic and exposure-history diversity that was represented.

Only a few counts were recorded for this clone. As yet, its antigen is unknown. Profiling relied on immunoSEQ multiplex PCR, and the TCRdb table lists in-frame clones only, not all of them. The table records over a million clones, around 78% of them present only once. Participating donors were healthy, HIV-negative adults free of recent acute infections or vaccinations. Germline CDR1 is SNHLY and CDR2 is FYNNEI. The CDR3 has 11 residues. V was clipped by 6 bases and J by 9 bases, with 9 bases between them. Input material: memory CD4+ T cells from PBMCs. Subset defined: CD45RA-negative fraction. This clonotype was obtained from a young man in good health. Some clones in this sample may be carry-over from other donors' samples. The V call is TRBV2, the J call TRBJ2-1; tentatively, D is TRBD1 (5 bases). CDR3 coding DNA: TGTGCCAGCAGCAGGGTCGGTGAGCAGTTCTTC. Translated, it gives CASSRVGEQFF.